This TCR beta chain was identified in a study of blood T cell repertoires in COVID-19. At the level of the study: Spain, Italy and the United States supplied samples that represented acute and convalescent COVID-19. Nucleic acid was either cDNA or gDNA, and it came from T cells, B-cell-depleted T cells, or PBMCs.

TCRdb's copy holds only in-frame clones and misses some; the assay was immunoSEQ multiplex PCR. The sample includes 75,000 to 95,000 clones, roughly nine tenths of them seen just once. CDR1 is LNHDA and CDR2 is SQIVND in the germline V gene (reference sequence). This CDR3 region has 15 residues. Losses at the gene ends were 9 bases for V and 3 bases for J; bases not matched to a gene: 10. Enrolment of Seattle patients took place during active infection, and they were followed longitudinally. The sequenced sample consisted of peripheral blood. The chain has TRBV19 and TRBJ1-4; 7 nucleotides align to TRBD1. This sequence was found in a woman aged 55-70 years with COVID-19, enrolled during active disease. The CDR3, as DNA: TGTGCCAGCACTCTTCTAGGGACAGCTAATGAAAAACTGTTTTTT. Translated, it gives CASTLLGTANEKLFF.